This TCR beta chain comes out of a study of blood T cell repertoires in COVID-19. This table comes from immunoSEQ multiplex PCR, and its TCRdb copy is limited to in-frame clones, with some not included. The sample includes 80,000 or so clones, about 89% of them seen just once. CDR1 and CDR2 from the germline V gene are SGDLS and YYNGEE. V lost 3 bases to trimming and J lost 1 base, with 10 bases between them. The CDR3 is 14 residues long. This rearrangement joins TRBV9 to TRBJ1-1; D call uncertain. The sample comprised peripheral blood. This receptor was taken from a woman in her fifties or sixties with acute or convalescent COVID-19. The CDR3 sequence is CASSGRVKNTEAFF. In nucleotides, the CDR3 is TGTGCCAGCAGCGGGCGGGTAAAGAACACTGAAGCTTTCTTT. The full variable domain, its missing parts supplied by reference TRBV9 and TRBJ1-1, is DSGVTQTPKHLITATGQRVTLRCSPRSGDLSVYWYQQSLDQGLQFLIQYYNGEERAKGNILERFSAQQFPDLHSELNLSSLELGDSALYFCASSGRVKNTEAFFGQGTRLTVV.